This TCR beta chain was recovered during a study of OX40 agonist ivuxolimab in advanced cancers. Study as a whole: Ivuxolimab is a fully human IgG2 antibody that activates OX40 (CD134). Participants averaged 60 years of age (range about 23 to 79) and were roughly 80% male.

The repertoire was sequenced with immunoSEQ multiplex PCR; TCRdb's copy has only in-frame clones and lacks some. This sample has 50,000 to 80,000 clones; 84% occur once, and the top ten carry 7.5% to 10%. Germline CDR1 is SNHLY and CDR2 is FYNNEI. The length of the CDR3 is 14 residues. Between the trimmed V and J ends, which lost 3 bases and 3 bases, there was a span of 9 bases. Broader study findings: Blood T cells, both CD4+ and CD8+, expanded clonally by week 6 at 0.1 to 3.0 mg/kg. On average, CD8+ T cells showed a greater number of expanded clones than CD4+.

To note about this clone: Its antigen is unidentified.

V usage is TRBV2 and J usage is TRBJ1-5, with D unresolved. Sequenced material: CD4+ or CD8+ T cells sorted from blood, taken in a trial of the OX40 agonist ivuxolimab. The TCR was taken from an adult with an advanced solid tumor such as melanoma, head and neck, liver or kidney cancer. The CDR3 DNA sequence: TGTGCCAGCAGTGATACCAGTTACAATCAGCCCCAGCATTTT. Protein product: CASSDTSYNQPQHF.